The 10 T cell receptor beta chains listed next were all sequenced from one sample in a study of blood T cell repertoires in COVID-19 (dated by TCRdb to about 2020). The library was generated by the immunoSEQ multiplex PCR assay. What TCRdb holds here is the immuneACCESS table cut down to in-frame rearrangements. Part of the clones is not present; checked against another copy, under half of the missing clones reflect an unresolved V gene, and the others are unexplained. The sample table records about 210,000 clones; 70% to 90% of these occur just once. The ten largest clones represent about 5% of the sample. Sequencing used peripheral blood. These receptors were obtained from a woman in her thirties or forties with acute or convalescent COVID-19.

This chain joins TRBV5-1 and TRBJ2-7, with 10 bases that match TRBD1. The CDR3 sequence is 14 residues long. V dropped 4 bases and J dropped 2; count of bases not matched to a gene: 3. CDR1 is SGHRS, CDR2 YFSETQ, per germline. Written as DNA, the CDR3 is TGCGCCAGCAGCCACGGACAGGGGGCCTACGAGCAGTACGTC. It encodes CASSHGQGAYEQYV.

The chain has TRBV9 and TRBJ1-3; 7 positions agree with TRBD1. The V segment lost 4 bases and the J segment 0 bases; nucleotides outside the gene matches: 7. Germline V gene lookup returns CDR1 SGDLS and CDR2 YYNGEE. The CDR3 is 16 residues long. For the CDR3, the DNA is TGTGCCAGCAGCATCAGGACAGGCAACTCTGGAAACACCATATATTTT. This sequence encodes CASSIRTGNSGNTIYF.

The rearrangement links TRBV30 to TRBJ1-3; D gene unclear. Germline values: CDR1 GTSNPN, CDR2 SVGIG (reference sequence). V was clipped by 3 bases and J by 0 bases, with 12 bases between them. The CDR3 is made up of 15 amino acids. CDR3 bases: TGTGCCTGGAGGAAGACTATTAGCTCTGGAAACACCATATATTTT. Protein sequence: CAWRKTISSGNTIYF.

The V gene is TRBV18, the J gene TRBJ1-1; TRBD1 agrees at 12 bases. The CDR3 is 18 residues long. The junction had 10 bases not matched to a gene; V was cut back by 4 bases and J by 1 base. Germline CDR1 reads KGHSH; CDR2 reads LQKENI. DNA for the CDR3: TGTGCCAGCTCACGCAGATTGGCGGGACAGGGGGCGAACACTGAAGCTTTCTTT. Protein sequence: CASSRRLAGQGANTEAFF.

This clone was seen once. This rearrangement joins TRBV11-3 to TRBJ1-1; D perhaps matches TRBD1 (6 bases). There are 13 residues in the CDR3. Trimming left V 1 base short and J 10 bases short, with 13 bases between. Germline V lookup: CDR1 SGHNT, CDR2 YENEEA. The CDR3 bases are TGTGCCAGCAGCTTAGTAGTAATGACAGGAGCTTTCTTT. Its translation: CASSLVVMTGAFF. Full variable domain (missing parts from reference TRBV11-3 and TRBJ1-1): EAGVVQSPRYKIIEKKQPVAFWCNPISGHNTLYWYLQNLGQGPELLIRYENEEAVDDSQLPKDRFSAERLKGVDSTLKIQPAELGDSAVYLCASSLVVMTGAFFGQGTRLTVV.

CDR3 in amino acids: CASSRGTRRELFF. CDR3 DNA: TGTGCCAGCAGCCGCGGGACTCGCCGGGAGCTGTTTTTT. J is TRBJ2-2 and V is TRBV11-2; possible D gene TRBD2, 6 bases. The ends were cut back, 5 bases at V and 9 bases at J, with 13 bases in the middle. The germline CDR1 and CDR2 sequences are SGHAT and FQNNGV. The CDR3 is 13 residues long.

This clone was found once. The chain couples TRBV20-1 to TRBJ2-3; D is perhaps TRBD2 (6 bases). This CDR3 has 17 residues. V lost 3 bases, J lost 2 bases, and 21 bases lay in between. Germline V gene sequence: CDR1 DFQATT, CDR2 SNEGSKA (reference sequence). This CDR3 reads CSASRTGLRRITDTQYF. CDR3 nucleotide sequence: TGCAGTGCTAGTAGGACGGGACTCAGGCGGATCACAGATACGCAGTATTTT.

The J gene is TRBJ1-6, the V gene TRBV30; D unclear. The CDR3 length is 15 residues. The germline CDR1 and CDR2 sequences are GTSNPN and SVGIG (reference sequence). V was trimmed by 4 bases and J by 7 bases, leaving 17 bases between them. Here the CDR3 reads CAWKVPRGTNSPLHF. CDR3 DNA sequence: TGTGCCTGGAAGGTACCACGGGGAACGAATTCACCCCTCCACTTT.

This clone showed up just once. V is TRBV30 and J is TRBJ1-6; D ambiguous. Germline V gene data show CDR1 as GTSNPN and CDR2 as SVGIG (reference sequence). The V gene lost 0 bases and the J gene lost 0 bases, with 9 bases spanning the gap. This CDR3 region has 16 residues. The CDR3 is CAWSVAGSSYNSPLHF. As DNA, the CDR3 is TGTGCCTGGAGTGTAGCGGGGAGCTCCTATAATTCACCCCTCCACTTT.

This clone came up once. The rearrangement uses TRBV18 and TRBJ1-3; the match to TRBD1 covers 8 bases. The CDR3 runs to 16 residues. Germline CDR1 and CDR2: KGHSH and LQKENI. V lost 5 bases to trimming and J lost 3 bases; unmatched junction nucleotides: 9. In nucleotides, the CDR3 is TGTGCCAGCTCATCTGCCGGACAGGGCAGTGGAAACACCATATATTTT. This codes for CASSSAGQGSGNTIYF.